In this sample, the clone carrying this TCR beta chain turned up a few times. Its antigen is currently unknown. This entry comes from a study of human T cells and chemical hapten exposure. Study summary: Small pooled library volume differences mainly caused per-sample TCR yield variation. General study points: In the PT1 data, expanded TCR counts showed a positive correlation with patch test score. Large CDR3 similarity clusters arose significantly more often from expanded TCRs than from controls.

There are 12 residues in the CDR3. Per the germline V gene, CDR1 is MNHEY and CDR2 is SVGEGT. Deletions cut 10 bases from V and 7 bases from J, with 14 bases between. TCRdb fed the RACE reads into MiXCR, producing one record per CDR3 protein. Among 90,000 to 110,000 distinct CDR3 sequences listed, less than 35% were seen once. Regarding time point: patch test 3, about 24 weeks after DPC sensitization. Treatment described: therapeutic diphenylcyclopropenone sensitization with weekly scalp DPC. The chain is built from TRBV6-2 or TRBV6-3 and TRBJ2-1, with D possibly being TRBD2 (6 bases). The sequence derives from a man in his forties with alopecia areata. Some clones in this sample may be carry-over from other donors' samples. The sample here was whole blood, taken in connection with sensitization to the hapten diphenylcyclopropenone (DPC). The CDR3 is CAIGGIRNEQFF. The DNA for the CDR3 is TGTGCCATCGGCGGGATTAGAAATGAGCAGTTCTTC.